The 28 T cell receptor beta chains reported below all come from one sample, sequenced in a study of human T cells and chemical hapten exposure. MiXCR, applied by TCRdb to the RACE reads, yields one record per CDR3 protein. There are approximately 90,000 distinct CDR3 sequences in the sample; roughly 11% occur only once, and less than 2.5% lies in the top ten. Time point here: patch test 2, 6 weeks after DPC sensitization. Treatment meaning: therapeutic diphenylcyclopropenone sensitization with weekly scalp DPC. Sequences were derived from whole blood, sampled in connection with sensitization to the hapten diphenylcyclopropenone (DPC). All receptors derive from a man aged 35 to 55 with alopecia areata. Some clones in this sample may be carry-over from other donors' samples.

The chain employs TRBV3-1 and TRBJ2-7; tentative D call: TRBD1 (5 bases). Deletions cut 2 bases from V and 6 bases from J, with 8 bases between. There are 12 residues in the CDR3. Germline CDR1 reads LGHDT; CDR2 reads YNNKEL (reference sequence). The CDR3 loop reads CASSQQGFEQYF. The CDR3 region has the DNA TGTGCCAGCAGCCAACAGGGATTCGAGCAGTACTTC.

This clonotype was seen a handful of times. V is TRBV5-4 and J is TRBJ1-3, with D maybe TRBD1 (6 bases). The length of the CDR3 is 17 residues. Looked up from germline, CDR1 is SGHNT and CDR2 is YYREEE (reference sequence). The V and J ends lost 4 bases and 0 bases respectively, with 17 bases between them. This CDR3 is CASSHSQQGHSGNTIYF. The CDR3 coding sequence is TGTGCCAGCAGCCACTCACAACAGGGCCACTCTGGAAACACCATATATTTT. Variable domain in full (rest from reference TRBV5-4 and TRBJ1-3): ETGVTQSPTHLIKTRGQQVTLRCSSQSGHNTVSWYQQALGQGPQFIFQYYREEENGRGNFPPRFSGLQFPNYSSELNVNALELDDSALYLCASSHSQQGHSGNTIYFGEGSWLTVV.

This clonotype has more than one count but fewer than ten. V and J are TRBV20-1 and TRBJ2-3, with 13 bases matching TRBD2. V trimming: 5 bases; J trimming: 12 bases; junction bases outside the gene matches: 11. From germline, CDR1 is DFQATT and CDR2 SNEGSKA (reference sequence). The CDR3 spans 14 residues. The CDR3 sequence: CSAGGGLAGDPQYF. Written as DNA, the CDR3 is TGCAGTGCTGGAGGAGGACTAGCGGGAGACCCCCAGTATTTT.

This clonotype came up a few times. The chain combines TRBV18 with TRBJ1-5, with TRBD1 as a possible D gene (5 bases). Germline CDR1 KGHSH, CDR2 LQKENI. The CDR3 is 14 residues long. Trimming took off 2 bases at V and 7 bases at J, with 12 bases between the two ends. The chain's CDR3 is CASSPVWGEQPQHF. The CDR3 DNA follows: TGTGCCAGCTCACCAGTATGGGGGGAACAGCCCCAGCATTTT.

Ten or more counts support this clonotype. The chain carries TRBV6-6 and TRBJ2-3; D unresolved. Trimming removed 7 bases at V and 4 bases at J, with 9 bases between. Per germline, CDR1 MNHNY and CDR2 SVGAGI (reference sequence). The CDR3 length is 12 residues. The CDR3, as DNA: TGTGCCAGCACCATAGGACCAGATACGCAGTATTTT. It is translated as CASTIGPDTQYF.

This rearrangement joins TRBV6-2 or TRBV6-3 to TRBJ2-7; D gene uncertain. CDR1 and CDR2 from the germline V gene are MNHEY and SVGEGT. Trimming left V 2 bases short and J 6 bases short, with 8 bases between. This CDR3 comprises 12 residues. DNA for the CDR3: TGTGCCAGCAGTTACGACATCGGCGAGCAGTACTTC. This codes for CASSYDIGEQYF.

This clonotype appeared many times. The CDR3 loop is CASSLADGQGSYGYTF. The CDR3 region has the DNA TGCGCCAGCAGCTTGGCCGATGGTCAGGGTTCGTATGGCTACACCTTC. This rearrangement joins TRBV5-1 to TRBJ1-2; perhaps TRBD1 as D (5 bases). Between the trimmed V and J ends, which lost 0 bases and 5 bases, there was a span of 17 bases. CDR1 SGHRS and CDR2 YFSETQ come from the germline V gene. This CDR3 is built from 16 residues.

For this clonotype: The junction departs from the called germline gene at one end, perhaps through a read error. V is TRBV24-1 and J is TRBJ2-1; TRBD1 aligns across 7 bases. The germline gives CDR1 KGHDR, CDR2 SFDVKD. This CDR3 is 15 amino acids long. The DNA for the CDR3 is TGTGCCACCAGCGATTTGGGGACAGAAGACAATGAGCAGTTCTTC. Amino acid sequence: CATSDLGTEDNEQFF.

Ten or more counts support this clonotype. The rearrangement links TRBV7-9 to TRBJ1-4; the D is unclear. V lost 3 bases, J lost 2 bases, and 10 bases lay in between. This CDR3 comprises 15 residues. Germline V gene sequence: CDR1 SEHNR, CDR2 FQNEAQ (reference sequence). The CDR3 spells CASSLGEATNEKLFF. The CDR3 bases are TGTGCCAGCAGCTTGGGCGAGGCTACTAATGAAAAACTGTTTTTT.

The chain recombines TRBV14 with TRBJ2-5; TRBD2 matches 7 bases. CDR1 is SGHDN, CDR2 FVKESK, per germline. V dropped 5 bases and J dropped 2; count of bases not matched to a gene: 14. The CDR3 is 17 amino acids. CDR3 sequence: CASSYLLGGARQETQYF. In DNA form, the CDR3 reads TGTGCCAGCAGCTACCTTTTGGGAGGGGCGAGGCAAGAGACCCAGTACTTC.

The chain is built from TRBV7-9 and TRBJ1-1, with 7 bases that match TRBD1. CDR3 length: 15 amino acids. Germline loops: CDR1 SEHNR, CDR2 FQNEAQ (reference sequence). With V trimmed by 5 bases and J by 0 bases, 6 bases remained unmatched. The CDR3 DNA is TGTGCCAGCAGCCTGGGGACAGCCATGAACACTGAAGCTTTCTTT. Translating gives CASSLGTAMNTEAFF.

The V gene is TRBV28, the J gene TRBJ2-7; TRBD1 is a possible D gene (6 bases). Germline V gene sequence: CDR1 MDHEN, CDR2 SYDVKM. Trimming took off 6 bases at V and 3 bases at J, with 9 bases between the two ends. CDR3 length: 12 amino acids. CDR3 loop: CASRRRGYEQYF. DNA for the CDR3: TGTGCCAGCAGACGCAGGGGCTACGAGCAGTACTTC.

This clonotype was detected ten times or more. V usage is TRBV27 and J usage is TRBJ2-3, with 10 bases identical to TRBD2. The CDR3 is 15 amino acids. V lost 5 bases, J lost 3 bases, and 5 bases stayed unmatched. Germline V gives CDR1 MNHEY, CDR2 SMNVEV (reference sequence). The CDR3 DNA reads TGTGCCAGCAGTCTCCAGACTAGCGGGACAGATACGCAGTATTTT. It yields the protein CASSLQTSGTDTQYF.

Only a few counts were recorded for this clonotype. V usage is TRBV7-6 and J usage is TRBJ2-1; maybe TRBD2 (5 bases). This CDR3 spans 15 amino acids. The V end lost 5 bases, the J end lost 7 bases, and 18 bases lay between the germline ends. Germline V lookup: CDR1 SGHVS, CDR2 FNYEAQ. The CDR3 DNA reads TGTGCCAGCAGCCCCCGGACTGGCCCCGAGAATGAGCAGTTCTTC. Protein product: CASSPRTGPENEQFF. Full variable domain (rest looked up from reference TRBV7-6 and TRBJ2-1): GAGVSQSPRYKVTKRGQDVALRCDPISGHVSLYWYRQALGQGPEFLTYFNYEAQQDKSGLPNDRFSAERPEGSISTLTIQRTEQRDSAMYRCASSPRTGPENEQFFGPGTRLTVL.

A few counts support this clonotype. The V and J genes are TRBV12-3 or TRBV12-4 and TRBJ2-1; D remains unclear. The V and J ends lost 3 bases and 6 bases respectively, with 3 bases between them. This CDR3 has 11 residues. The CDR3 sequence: CASSFRNEQFF. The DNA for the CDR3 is TGTGCCAGCAGTTTCCGCAATGAGCAGTTCTTC.

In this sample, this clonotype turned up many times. CDR3 region: CSARLAGDTKNIQYF. Here the CDR3 DNA reads TGCAGTGCTAGACTAGCGGGAGATACCAAAAACATTCAGTACTTC. This chain connects TRBV20-1 to TRBJ2-4, with 10 bases lining up with TRBD2. Germline lookup yields CDR1 DFQATT and CDR2 SNEGSKA (reference sequence). The trim removed 2 bases at V and 2 bases at J, leaving 3 bases unmatched. The CDR3 loop spans 15 amino acids.

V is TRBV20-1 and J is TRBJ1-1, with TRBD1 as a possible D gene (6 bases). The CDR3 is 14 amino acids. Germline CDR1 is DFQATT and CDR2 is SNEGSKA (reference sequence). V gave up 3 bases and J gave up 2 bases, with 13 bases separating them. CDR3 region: CSASDCRGNTEAFF. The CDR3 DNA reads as TGCAGTGCTAGTGACTGCAGGGGTAACACTGAAGCTTTCTTT.

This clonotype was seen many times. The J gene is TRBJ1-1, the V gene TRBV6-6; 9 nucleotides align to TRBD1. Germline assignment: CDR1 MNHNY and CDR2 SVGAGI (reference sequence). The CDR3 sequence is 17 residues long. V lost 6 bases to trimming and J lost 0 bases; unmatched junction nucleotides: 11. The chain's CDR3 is CASSTGGGNDMNTEAFF. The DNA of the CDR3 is TGTGCCAGCAGCACAGGGGGCGGCAATGACATGAACACTGAAGCTTTCTTT.

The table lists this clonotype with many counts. The CDR3 nucleotides read TGCAGTGCTAGAGCCCGCGGGGAATTGTTCACAGATACGCAGTATTTT. Its protein is CSARARGELFTDTQYF. The chain couples TRBV20-1 to TRBJ2-3; possibly TRBD2 for D (6 bases). CDR3 length equals 16 residues. Per germline, CDR1 DFQATT and CDR2 SNEGSKA (reference sequence). V gave up 1 base and J gave up 2 bases, with 16 bases separating them.

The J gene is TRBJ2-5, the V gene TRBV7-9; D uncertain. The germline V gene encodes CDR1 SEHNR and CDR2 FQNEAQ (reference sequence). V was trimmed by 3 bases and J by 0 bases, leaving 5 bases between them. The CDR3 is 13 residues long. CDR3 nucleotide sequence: TGTGCCAGCAGCTTTGAAAACCAAGAGACCCAGTACTTC. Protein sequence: CASSFENQETQYF.

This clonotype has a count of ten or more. CDR3 DNA: TGCGCCAGCAGCCAATTAGATTCCGGAGATACGCAGTATTTT. Residues: CASSQLDSGDTQYF. The chain has TRBV4-1 and TRBJ2-3; no firm D call. The germline V gene encodes CDR1 MGHRA and CDR2 YSYEKL. The V gene lost 2 bases and the J gene lost 5 bases, with 11 bases spanning the gap. The CDR3 extends over 14 amino acids.

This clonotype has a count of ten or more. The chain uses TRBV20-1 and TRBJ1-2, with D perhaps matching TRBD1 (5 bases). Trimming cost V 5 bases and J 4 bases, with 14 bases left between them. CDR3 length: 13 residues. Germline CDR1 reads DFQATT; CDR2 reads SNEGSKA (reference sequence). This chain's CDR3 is CSAPDTRSYGYTF. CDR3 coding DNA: TGCAGTGCTCCGGACACCAGGAGCTATGGCTACACCTTC.

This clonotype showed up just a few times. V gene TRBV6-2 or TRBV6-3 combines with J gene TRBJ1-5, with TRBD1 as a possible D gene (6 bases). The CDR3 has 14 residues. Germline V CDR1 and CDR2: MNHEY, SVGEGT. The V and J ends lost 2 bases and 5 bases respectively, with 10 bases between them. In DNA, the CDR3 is TGTGCCAGCAGTTACAGAACAGGGTATCAGCCCCAGCATTTT. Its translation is CASSYRTGYQPQHF.

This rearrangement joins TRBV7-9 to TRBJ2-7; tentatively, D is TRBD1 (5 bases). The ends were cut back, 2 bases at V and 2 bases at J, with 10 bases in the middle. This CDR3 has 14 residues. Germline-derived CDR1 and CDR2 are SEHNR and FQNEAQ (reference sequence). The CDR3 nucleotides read TGTGCCAGCAGCTTATCCGTGACAGCCTACGAGCAGTACGTC. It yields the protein CASSLSVTAYEQYV.

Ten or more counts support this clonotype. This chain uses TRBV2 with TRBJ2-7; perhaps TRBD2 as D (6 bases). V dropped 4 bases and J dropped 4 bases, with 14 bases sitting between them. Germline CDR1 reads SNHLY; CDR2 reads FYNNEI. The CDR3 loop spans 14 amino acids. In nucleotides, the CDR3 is TGTGCCAGCAGTGTTGGCGGGGCCCCTTACGAGCAGTACGTC. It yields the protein CASSVGGAPYEQYV.

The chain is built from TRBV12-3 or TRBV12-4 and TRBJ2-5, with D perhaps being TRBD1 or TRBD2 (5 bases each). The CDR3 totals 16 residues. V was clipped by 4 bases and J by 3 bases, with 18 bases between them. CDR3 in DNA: TGTGCCAGCAGTTCGACCGGGACGCAGGACGAAGAGACCCAGTACTTC. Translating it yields CASSSTGTQDEETQYF.

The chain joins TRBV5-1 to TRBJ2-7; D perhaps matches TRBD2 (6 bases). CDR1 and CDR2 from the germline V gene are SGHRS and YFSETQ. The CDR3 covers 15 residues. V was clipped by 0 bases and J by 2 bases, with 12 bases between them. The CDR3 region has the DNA TGCGCCAGCAGCTTGGCGGCGGGAACGGCCTACGAGCAGTACGTC. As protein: CASSLAAGTAYEQYV.

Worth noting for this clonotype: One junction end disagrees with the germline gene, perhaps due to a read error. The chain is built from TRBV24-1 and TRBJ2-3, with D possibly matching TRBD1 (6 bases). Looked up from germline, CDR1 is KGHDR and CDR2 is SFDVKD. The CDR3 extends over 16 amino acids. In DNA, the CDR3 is TGTGCCACCTGTGATTTGTACGGCAGGGACACGGATACGCAGTATTTT. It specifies CATCDLYGRDTDTQYF.